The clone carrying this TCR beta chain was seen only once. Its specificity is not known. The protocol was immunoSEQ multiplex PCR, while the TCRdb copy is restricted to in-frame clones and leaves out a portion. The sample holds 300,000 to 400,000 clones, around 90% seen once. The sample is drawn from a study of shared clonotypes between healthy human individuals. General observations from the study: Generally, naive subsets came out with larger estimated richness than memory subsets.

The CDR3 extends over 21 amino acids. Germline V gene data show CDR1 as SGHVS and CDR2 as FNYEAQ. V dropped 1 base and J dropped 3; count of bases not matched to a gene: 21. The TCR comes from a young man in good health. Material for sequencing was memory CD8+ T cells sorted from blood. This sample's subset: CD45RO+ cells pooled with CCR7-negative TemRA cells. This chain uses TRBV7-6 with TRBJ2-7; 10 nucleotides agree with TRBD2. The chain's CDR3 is CASSLDVGYASGSHTGYEQYF. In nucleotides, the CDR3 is TGTGCCAGCAGCTTAGATGTTGGATACGCTAGCGGGAGCCATACGGGCTACGAGCAGTACTTC.